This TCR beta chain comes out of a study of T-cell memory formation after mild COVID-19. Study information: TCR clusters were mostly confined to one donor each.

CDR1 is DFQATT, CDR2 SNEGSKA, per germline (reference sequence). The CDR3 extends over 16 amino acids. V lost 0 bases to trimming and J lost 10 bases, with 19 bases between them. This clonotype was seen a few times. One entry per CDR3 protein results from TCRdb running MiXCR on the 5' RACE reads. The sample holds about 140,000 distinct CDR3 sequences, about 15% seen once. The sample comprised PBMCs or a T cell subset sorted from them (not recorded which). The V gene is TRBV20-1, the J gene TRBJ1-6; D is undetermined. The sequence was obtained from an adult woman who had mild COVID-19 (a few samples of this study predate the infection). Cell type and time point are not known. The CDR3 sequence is CSARDGGSTNLSPLHF. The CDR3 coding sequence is TGCAGTGCTAGAGATGGAGGGAGCACAAATTTATCACCCCTCCACTTT.